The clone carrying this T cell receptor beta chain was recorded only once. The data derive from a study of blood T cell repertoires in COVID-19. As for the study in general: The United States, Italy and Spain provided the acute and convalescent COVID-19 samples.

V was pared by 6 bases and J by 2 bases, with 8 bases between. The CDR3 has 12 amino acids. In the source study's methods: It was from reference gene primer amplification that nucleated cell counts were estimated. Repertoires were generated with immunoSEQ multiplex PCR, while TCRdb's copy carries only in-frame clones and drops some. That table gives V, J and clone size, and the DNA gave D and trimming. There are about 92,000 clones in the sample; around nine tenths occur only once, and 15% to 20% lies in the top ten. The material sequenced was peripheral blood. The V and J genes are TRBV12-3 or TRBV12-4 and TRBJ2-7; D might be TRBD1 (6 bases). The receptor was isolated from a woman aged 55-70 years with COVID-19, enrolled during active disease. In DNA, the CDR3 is TGTGCCAGCAGCCACAGGGCCTACGAGCAGTACTTC. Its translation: CASSHRAYEQYF.